This is a list of T cell receptor beta chains from one sample in a study of OX40 agonist ivuxolimab in advanced cancers. Sequenced by immunoSEQ multiplex PCR; TCRdb stores in-frame clones only, minus some. The sample carries under 200,000 clones, around 94% recorded once. This specimen was CD4+ or CD8+ T cells sorted from blood, taken in a trial of the OX40 agonist ivuxolimab. The receptor set was obtained from an adult with an advanced solid tumor such as melanoma, head and neck, liver or kidney cancer. The CDR3 runs from the conserved cysteine through the conserved F or W. The D gene is left open where the match is weak. The listing skips clone size in some rows; elsewhere it reads once, few, many or a size class.

>NA|TRBJ1-3|TRBV15|NA
TGTGCCACCAGCAGAGGAAAGGGCGCAGGAAACACCATATATTTT
CATSRGKGAGNTIYF
>NA|TRBJ2-3|TRBV6-1|NA
TGTGCCAGCAGTGAAGGCAGGAGGATAAGTGGAGGGCAGTATTTT
CASSEGRRISGGQYF
>NA|TRBJ2-7|TRBV9|TRBD1
TGTGCCAGCAGCCCTCAATCCGGGACAGGGGTCTACGAGCAGTACTTC
CASSPQSGTGVYEQYF
>NA|TRBJ1-3|TRBV18|NA
TGTGCCAGCTCACCACTGGAAGGACAGCTCCGCTCTGGAAACACCATATATTTT
CASSPLEGQLRSGNTIYF
>NA|TRBJ2-3|TRBV7-6|TRBD2
TGTGCCAGCAGTTTGGCGGGGGGACCCACAGATACGCAGTATTTT
CASSLAGGPTDTQYF
>NA|TRBJ2-5|TRBV7-2|TRBD2
TGTGCCAGCAGCTTAGCCGGGACTAGAGGACAAGAGACCCAGTACTTC
CASSLAGTRGQETQYF
>NA|TRBJ1-2|TRBV7-9|NA
TGTGCCAGCAGCTTAGTTTCGGGGCCGAACTATGGCTACACCTTC
CASSLVSGPNYGYTF
>NA|TRBJ2-5|TRBV4-1|NA
TGCGCCAGCAGCCCTACTCAGGGTTTTGGAGAGACCCAGTACTTC
CASSPTQGFGETQYF
>NA|TRBJ2-5|TRBV6-5|NA
TGTGCCAGCAGTTACGGCCTCATCGGGGAGACCCAGTACTTC
CASSYGLIGETQYF
>NA|TRBJ2-4|TRBV7-2|TRBD1
TGTGCCAGCAGCGACCCCGGGACAGGGAAAAACATTCAGTACTTC
CASSDPGTGKNIQYF
>NA|TRBJ1-4|TRBV7-9|TRBD1
TGTGCCAGCAGTGTAGGGACAGTAACTCGGGCAAATGAAAAACTGTTTTTT
CASSVGTVTRANEKLFF
>NA|TRBJ1-1|TRBV6-5|NA
TGTGCCAGCAGTTACAGGTTGACTGAAGCTTTCTTT
CASSYRLTEAFF
>NA|TRBJ1-4|TRBV6-1|NA
TGTGCCAGCAGTGAAAGTCAGGGAGGGGAGGGTGAAAAACTGTTTTTT
CASSESQGGEGEKLFF
>NA|TRBJ2-3|TRBV5-4|TRBD2
TGTGCCAGCAGCTTACTAGCGGGAGGCCCTAGCACAGATACGCAGTATTTT
CASSLLAGGPSTDTQYF
>once|TRBJ2-1|TRBV5-1|NA
TGCGCCAGCAGCTTGGGCGGCCCCTTCTCCTACAATGAGCAGTTCTTC
CASSLGGPFSYNEQFF
>NA|TRBJ2-1|TRBV7-9|NA
TGTGCCAGCAGCGACGTGATAGCGGCCTTCTACAATGAGCAGTTCTTC
CASSDVIAAFYNEQFF
>NA|TRBJ1-2|TRBV7-6|TRBD1
TGTGCCAGCAGCCCCGACAGGGAAGGCTACACCTTC
CASSPDREGYTF
>once|TRBJ1-4|TRBV30|TRBD1
TGTGCCTGGGCAGGGGGCCTCAATGAAAAACTGTTTTTT
CAWAGGLNEKLFF
>few|TRBJ2-7|TRBV9|NA
TGTGCCAGCAGCGTAGGAACTACAGAGGACTACGAGCAGTACTTC
CASSVGTTEDYEQYF
>once|TRBJ1-1|TRBV5-4|NA
TGTGCCAGCAGCGGCGAGGTGCGGAACACTGAAGCTTTCTTT
CASSGEVRNTEAFF
>NA|TRBJ1-1|TRBV14|TRBD1
TGTGCCAGCAGCCAAGTGGGGGTAGGGGGCCATATGAACACTGAAGCTTTCTTT
CASSQVGVGGHMNTEAFF
>NA|TRBJ1-6|TRBV7-2|NA
TGTGCCAGCAGCCGCAGGGCTACTAATTCACCCCTCCACTTT
CASSRRATNSPLHF